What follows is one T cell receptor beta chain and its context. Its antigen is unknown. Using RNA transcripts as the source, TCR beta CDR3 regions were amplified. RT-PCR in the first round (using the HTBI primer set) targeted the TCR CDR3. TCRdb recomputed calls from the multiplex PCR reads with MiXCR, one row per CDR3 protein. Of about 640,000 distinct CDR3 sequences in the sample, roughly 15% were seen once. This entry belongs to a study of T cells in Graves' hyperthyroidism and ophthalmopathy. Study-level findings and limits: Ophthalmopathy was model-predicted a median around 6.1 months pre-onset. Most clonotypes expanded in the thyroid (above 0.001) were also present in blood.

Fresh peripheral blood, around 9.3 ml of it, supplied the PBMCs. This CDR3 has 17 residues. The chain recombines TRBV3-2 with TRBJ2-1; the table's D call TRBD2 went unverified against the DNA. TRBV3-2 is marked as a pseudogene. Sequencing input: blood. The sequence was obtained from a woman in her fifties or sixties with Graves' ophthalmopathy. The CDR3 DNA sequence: TGTGCCAGCAGGTTACTCCCTAGCGGGACCACCTACAATGAGCAGTTCTTC. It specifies CASRLLPSGTTYNEQFF.